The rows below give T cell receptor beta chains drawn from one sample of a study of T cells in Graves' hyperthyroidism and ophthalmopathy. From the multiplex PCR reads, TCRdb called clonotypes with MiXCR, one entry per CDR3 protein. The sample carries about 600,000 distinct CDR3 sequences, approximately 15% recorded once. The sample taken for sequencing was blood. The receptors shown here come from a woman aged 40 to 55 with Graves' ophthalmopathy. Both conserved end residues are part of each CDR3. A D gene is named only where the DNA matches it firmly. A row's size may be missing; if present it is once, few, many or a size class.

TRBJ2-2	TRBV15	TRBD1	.	CATSRRTGGNTGELFF
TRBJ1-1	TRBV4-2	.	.	CASSPGAARLSTEAFF
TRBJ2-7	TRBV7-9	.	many	CASSSGYYEQYF
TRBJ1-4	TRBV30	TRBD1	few	CAWSHGTVNREKLFF
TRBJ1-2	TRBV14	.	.	CASSGSRVGYTF
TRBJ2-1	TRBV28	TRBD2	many	CASRLGLAGVGEQFF
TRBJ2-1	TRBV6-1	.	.	CASKLVGSSYNEQFF
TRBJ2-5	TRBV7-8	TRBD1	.	CASSLSRTGLEGTQYF
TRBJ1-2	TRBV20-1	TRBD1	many	CSASKGQNYGYTF
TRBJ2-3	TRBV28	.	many	CASSKSVDTQYF
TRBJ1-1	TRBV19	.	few	CASTPGAMNTEAFF
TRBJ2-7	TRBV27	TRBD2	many	CASSSGASGNVYEQYF
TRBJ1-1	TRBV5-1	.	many	CASSLAGSGMNTEAFF
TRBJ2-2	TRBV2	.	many	CASSDPGTPNTGELFF
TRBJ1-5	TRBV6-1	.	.	CTSRGREGNQPQHF
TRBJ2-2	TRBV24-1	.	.	CATSAPGTGELFF
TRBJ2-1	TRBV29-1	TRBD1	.	CSVRGQGNNEQFF
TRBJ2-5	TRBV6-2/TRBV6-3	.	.	CASMDSVEHQETQYF
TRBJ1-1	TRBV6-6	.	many	CASSYFSGNTEAFF
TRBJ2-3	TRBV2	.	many	CASSIVPGRPSKDTQYF
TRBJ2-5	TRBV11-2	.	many	CASNPGMSIETQYF
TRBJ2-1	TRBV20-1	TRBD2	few	CSARRAGGLYNEQFF
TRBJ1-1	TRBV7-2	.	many	CASILTRGSPYTEAFF
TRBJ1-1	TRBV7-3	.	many	CASSSYSNTEAFF
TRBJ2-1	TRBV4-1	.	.	CASSQLFWNEQFF
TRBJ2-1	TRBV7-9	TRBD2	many	CASSTPGLAGVNEQFF
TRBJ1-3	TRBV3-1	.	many	CASSQDSPFGQHSGNTIYF
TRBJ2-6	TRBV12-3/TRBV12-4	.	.	CASSFLAGANVLTF
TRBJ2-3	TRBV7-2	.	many	CASSLLRGTDTQYF
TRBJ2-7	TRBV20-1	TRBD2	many	CSAPRGGATNYEQYF
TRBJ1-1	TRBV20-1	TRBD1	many	CSAPRLRQGKAFF
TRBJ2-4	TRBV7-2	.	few	CASSLGRGENIQYF
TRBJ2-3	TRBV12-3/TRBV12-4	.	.	CASSLSAGLSTDTQYF
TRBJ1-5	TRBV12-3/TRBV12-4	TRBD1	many	CASSSGTGVKPQHF
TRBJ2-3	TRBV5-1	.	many	CASSLSPGGPDTQYF
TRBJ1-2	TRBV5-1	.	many	CASSRKGSEGYTF
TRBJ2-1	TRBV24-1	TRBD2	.	CATSDRAGGTYNEQFF
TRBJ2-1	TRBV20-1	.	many	CSARIDRDSYNEQFF
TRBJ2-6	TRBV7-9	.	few	CASSPGRGAPGANVLTF
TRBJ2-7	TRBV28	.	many	CASSLSGRYEQYF
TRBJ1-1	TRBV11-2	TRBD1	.	CASSTVTGVNTEAFF
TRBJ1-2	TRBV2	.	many	CASKFSYGYTF